The present entry profiles one TCR beta chain with its context. Its antigen remains unknown. The PCR had 60 Vbeta and 13 Jbeta primers. Libraries were prepared by immunoSEQ multiplex PCR; TCRdb keeps only in-frame clonotypes and omits some of them. The listing contains approximately 140,000 clones. V was shortened by 4 bases and J by 5 bases, with 18 bases between the two germline ends. This CDR3 spans 16 amino acids. Germline V gene data show CDR1 as MNHNY and CDR2 as SVGAGI (reference sequence). This sample was included in a study of cytomegalovirus exposure and HLA in healthy donors. Overall study results and limits: For TCR beta chains, V- and J-gene trimming was later linked to a missense DCLRE1C variant. A later analysis reportedly identified an Asian-associated ancestry cluster as carrying fewer N-insertions than the approximately 670-donor mean.

The TCR originated in a woman in her 40s in good health and CMV-seronegative. This sequence joins TRBV6-6 and TRBJ1-5; D perhaps matches TRBD1 (5 bases). Sequenced: PBMCs. In nucleotides, the CDR3 is TGTGCCAGCAGTTGGGGAGGGGCAGGGAAGTATCAGCCCCAGCATTTT. It translates to CASSWGGAGKYQPQHF.